A single sample is the source of the 15 T cell receptor beta chains below, sequenced in a study of cytomegalovirus exposure and HLA in healthy donors. The PCR was carried out with 60 Vbeta primers and 13 Jbeta primers. TCRdb's table, derived via immunoSEQ multiplex PCR, lists solely in-frame clones and lacks some. The sample has some 71,000 clones; the top ten hold 1.5% to 2%. Specimen: PBMCs. The receptors originated from a woman in her twenties or thirties in good health and CMV-seronegative.

V usage is TRBV11-2 and J usage is TRBJ1-1; TRBD1 aligns across 7 bases. Germline values: CDR1 SGHAT, CDR2 FQNNGV. There are 16 residues in the CDR3. After removal of 1 base from V and 8 bases from J, the junction contained 13 bases not matched to a gene. In DNA, the CDR3 is TGTGCCAGCAGCTTAGGGTGGGACAGAAGTAACGGCGAAGCTTTCTTT. Amino acids: CASSLGWDRSNGEAFF. Supplemented by reference TRBV11-2 and TRBJ1-1, the full variable domain reads EAGVAQSPRYKIIEKRQSVAFWCNPISGHATLYWYQQILGQGPKLLIQFQNNGVVDDSQLPKDRFSAERLKGVDSTLKIQPAKLEDSAVYLCASSLGWDRSNGEAFFGQGTRLTVV.

V usage is TRBV7-2 and J usage is TRBJ2-5, with 11 bases aligning to TRBD2. The CDR3 extends over 13 amino acids. Germline CDR1 is SGHTA and CDR2 is FQGNSA. The V gene end was trimmed by 7 bases and the J gene end by 7 bases; junction bases not matched to a gene: 5. In DNA, the CDR3 is TGTGCCAGCAATAGCGGGGGGGAAGGGACCCAGTACTTC. Protein sequence: CASNSGGEGTQYF.

The chain links TRBV11-2 to TRBJ2-5; the D is unclear. The end of the DNA aligns better with TRBJ2-7, so the J call may be wrong. The CDR3 consists of 13 residues. The V gene's germline CDR1 is SGHAT and CDR2 FQNNGV. CDR3 coding DNA: TGTGCCAGCAGCTTACCCACCAACTACGAGCAGTACTTC. Protein sequence: CASSLPTNYEQYF.

The CDR3 spells CASSLGGGGEKLFF. CDR3 sequence (DNA): TGTGCCAGCAGCCTCGGGGGTGGGGGTGAAAAACTGTTTTTT. The chain links TRBV6-5 to TRBJ1-4; D perhaps matches TRBD1 (5 bases). This CDR3 contains 14 residues. Deletions cut 6 bases from V and 7 bases from J, with 15 bases between. Germline V gives CDR1 MNHEY, CDR2 SVGAGI.

This chain links TRBV11-2 with TRBJ1-5, with D possibly TRBD1 on 6 matching bases. CDR3 size: 16 residues. V dropped 5 bases and J dropped 4 bases, with 18 bases sitting between them. Germline V gene sequence: CDR1 SGHAT, CDR2 FQNNGV. CDR3 residues: CASSPEGQLLNQPQHF. As DNA, the CDR3 is TGTGCCAGCAGCCCCGAAGGACAGCTTCTAAATCAGCCCCAGCATTTT. Full variable domain (outside the CDR3, taken from reference TRBV11-2 and TRBJ1-5): EAGVAQSPRYKIIEKRQSVAFWCNPISGHATLYWYQQILGQGPKLLIQFQNNGVVDDSQLPKDRFSAERLKGVDSTLKIQPAKLEDSAVYLCASSPEGQLLNQPQHFGDGTRLSIL.

The V and J genes are TRBV9 and TRBJ1-2; no clear D gene. V was trimmed by 0 bases and J by 3 bases, leaving 9 bases between them. Germline V CDR1 and CDR2: SGDLS, YYNGEE. The CDR3 extends over 14 amino acids. CDR3 in amino acids: CASSVVPADYGYTF. CDR3 sequence (DNA): TGTGCCAGCAGCGTAGTCCCGGCGGACTATGGCTACACCTTC.

This sequence joins TRBV9 and TRBJ1-3, with unresolved D. CDR1 SGDLS and CDR2 YYNGEE come from the germline V gene. Trimming shortened V by 0 bases and J by 0 bases, and 10 bases separated the two germline ends. The length of the CDR3 is 16 residues. The chain's CDR3 is CASSVGYRASGNTIYF. CDR3 coding DNA: TGTGCCAGCAGCGTAGGGTACAGAGCCTCTGGAAACACCATATATTTT. Combining the CDR3 with reference TRBV9 and TRBJ1-3 gives the whole variable domain DSGVTQTPKHLITATGQRVTLRCSPRSGDLSVYWYQQSLDQGLQFLIQYYNGEERAKGNILERFSAQQFPDLHSELNLSSLELGDSALYFCASSVGYRASGNTIYFGEGSWLTVV.

This chain uses TRBV5-7 with TRBJ1-4; the D is unclear. TRBV5-7 is flagged as an ORF with uncertain function. Trimming took off 4 bases at V and 5 bases at J, with 21 bases between the two ends. The CDR3 runs to 17 residues. The CDR3, as DNA: TGTGCCAGCAGCCAGGATCGTTTGTCCCGGCCGAATGAAAAACTGTTTTTT. Translation gives CASSQDRLSRPNEKLFF.

This sequence joins TRBV7-2 and TRBJ2-7, with D uncertain. The length of the CDR3 is 13 residues. Germline CDR1 is SGHTA and CDR2 is FQGNSA. V was shortened by 1 base and J by 1 base, with 5 bases between the two germline ends. CDR3 residues: CASSLDRSYEQYF. Here the CDR3 DNA reads TGTGCCAGCAGCTTAGACAGATCCTACGAGCAGTACTTC.

In regard to this clone: This same CDR3 is encoded by further DNA sequences in the sample. The chain recombines TRBV9 with TRBJ2-6; 7 bases are shared with TRBD2. V shed 0 bases, J shed 1 base, and the junction held 1 base outside the gene matches. Germline-derived CDR1 and CDR2 are SGDLS and YYNGEE. This CDR3 is 16 amino acids long. CDR3 sequence reads: CASSVGGGSGANVLTF. CDR3 sequence (DNA): TGTGCCAGCAGCGTAGGGGGAGGGTCTGGGGCCAACGTCCTGACTTTC. Together with reference TRBV9 and TRBJ2-6, the CDR3 gives the full variable domain: DSGVTQTPKHLITATGQRVTLRCSPRSGDLSVYWYQQSLDQGLQFLIQYYNGEERAKGNILERFSAQQFPDLHSELNLSSLELGDSALYFCASSVGGGSGANVLTFGAGSRLTVL.

The chain carries TRBV18 and TRBJ2-5; 7 nucleotides agree with TRBD2. Per germline, CDR1 KGHSH and CDR2 LQKENI. The CDR3 runs to 15 residues. The V and J ends lost 2 bases and 1 base, in that order; junction bases with no gene match: 4. In DNA form, the CDR3 reads TGTGCCAGCTCACCAACCGTAGCGGGCCAAGAGACCCAGTACTTC. It encodes CASSPTVAGQETQYF.

V usage is TRBV27 and J usage is TRBJ2-7, with 8 bases lining up with TRBD1. The CDR3 extends over 13 amino acids. J lost 9 bases, V lost 3 bases, and 7 bases had no gene match. Germline CDR1 reads MNHEY; CDR2 reads SMNVEV (reference sequence). The CDR3 nucleotides are TGTGCCAGCAGTTTCCCAGGGGGCATTGGGCAGTACTTC. It specifies CASSFPGGIGQYF.

The rearrangement links TRBV6-6 to TRBJ2-7; TRBD2 matches 7 bases. With 0 bases clipped from V and 5 bases from J, the junction kept 10 bases outside the gene matches. The CDR3 has 16 amino acids. Germline CDR1 and CDR2: MNHNY and SVGAGI (reference sequence). For the CDR3, the DNA is TGTGCCAGCAGTTACTCAGGTGTGGGAGGGCCCAACGAGCAGTACTTC. As protein: CASSYSGVGGPNEQYF.

This sequence joins TRBV4-1 and TRBJ2-5; perhaps TRBD2 as D (6 bases). The DNA matches TRBJ2-7 better at its end, which makes the J call doubtful. Germline CDR1 is MGHRA and CDR2 is YSYEKL. This CDR3 has 13 amino acids. The chain's CDR3 is CASSLMGGNEQYF. The CDR3 DNA reads TGCGCCAGCAGCCTAATGGGCGGGAACGAGCAGTACTTC.

The gene calls are TRBV27 and TRBJ2-7; D is perhaps TRBD1 (6 bases). Germline V gene sequence: CDR1 MNHEY, CDR2 SMNVEV (reference sequence). The CDR3 is 14 residues long. The ends were cut back, 5 bases at V and 3 bases at J, with 14 bases in the middle. The CDR3 reads CASSHNPDSYEQYF. CDR3 bases: TGTGCCAGCAGTCACAACCCGGACAGCTACGAGCAGTACTTC.